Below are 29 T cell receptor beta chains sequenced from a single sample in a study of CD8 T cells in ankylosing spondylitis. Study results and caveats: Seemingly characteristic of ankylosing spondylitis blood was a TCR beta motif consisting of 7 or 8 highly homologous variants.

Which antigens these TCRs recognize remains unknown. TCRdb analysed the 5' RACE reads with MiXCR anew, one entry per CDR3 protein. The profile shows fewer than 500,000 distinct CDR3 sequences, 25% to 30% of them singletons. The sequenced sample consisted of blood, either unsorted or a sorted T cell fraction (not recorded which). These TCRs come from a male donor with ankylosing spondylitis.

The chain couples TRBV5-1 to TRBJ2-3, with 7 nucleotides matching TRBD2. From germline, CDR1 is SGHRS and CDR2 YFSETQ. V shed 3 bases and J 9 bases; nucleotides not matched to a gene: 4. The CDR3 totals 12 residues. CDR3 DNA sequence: TGCGCCAGCAGCTGGGAGCGGGACACGCAGTATTTT. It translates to CASSWERDTQYF.

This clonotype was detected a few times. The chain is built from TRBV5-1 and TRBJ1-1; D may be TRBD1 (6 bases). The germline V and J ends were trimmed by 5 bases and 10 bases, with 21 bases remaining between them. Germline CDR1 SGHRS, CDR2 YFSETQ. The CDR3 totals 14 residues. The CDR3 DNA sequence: TGCGCCAGCAGACCTGCAGGGGCGTTATTTGGAGCTTTCTTT. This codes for CASRPAGALFGAFF.

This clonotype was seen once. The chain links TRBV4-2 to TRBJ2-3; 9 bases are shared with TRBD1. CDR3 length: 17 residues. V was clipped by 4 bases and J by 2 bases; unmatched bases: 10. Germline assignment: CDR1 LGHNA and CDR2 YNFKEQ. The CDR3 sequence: CASSPVPTGGFTDTQYF. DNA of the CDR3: TGTGCCAGCAGCCCGGTCCCCACAGGGGGCTTCACAGATACGCAGTATTTT.

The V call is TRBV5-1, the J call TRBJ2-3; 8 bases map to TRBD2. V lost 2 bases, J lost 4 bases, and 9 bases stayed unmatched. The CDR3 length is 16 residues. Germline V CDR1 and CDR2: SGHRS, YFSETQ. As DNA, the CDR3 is TGCGCCAGCAGCTTAGAAGCGGGAGATGGGGCAGATACGCAGTATTTT. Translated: CASSLEAGDGADTQYF.

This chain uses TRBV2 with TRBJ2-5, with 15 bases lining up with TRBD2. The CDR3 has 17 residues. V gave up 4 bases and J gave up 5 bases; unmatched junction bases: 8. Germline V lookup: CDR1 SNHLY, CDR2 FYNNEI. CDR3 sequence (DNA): TGTGCCAGCAGTGCGTTCGGACTAGCGGGAGGGCTGGAGACCCAGTACTTC. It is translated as CASSAFGLAGGLETQYF.

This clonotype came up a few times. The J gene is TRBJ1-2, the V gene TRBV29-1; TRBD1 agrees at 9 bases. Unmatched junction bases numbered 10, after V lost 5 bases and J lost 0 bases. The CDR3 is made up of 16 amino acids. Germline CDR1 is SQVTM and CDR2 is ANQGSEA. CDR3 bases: TGCAGCGTTAATGACAGGGGGAGAGGAGCTAACTATGGCTACACCTTC. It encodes CSVNDRGRGANYGYTF.

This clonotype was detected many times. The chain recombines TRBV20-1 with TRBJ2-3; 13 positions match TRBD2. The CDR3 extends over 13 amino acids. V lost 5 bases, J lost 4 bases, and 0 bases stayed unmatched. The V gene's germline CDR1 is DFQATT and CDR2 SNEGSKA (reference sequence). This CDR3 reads CSAGLAGADTQYF. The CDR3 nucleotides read TGCAGTGCTGGACTAGCGGGAGCAGATACGCAGTATTTT.

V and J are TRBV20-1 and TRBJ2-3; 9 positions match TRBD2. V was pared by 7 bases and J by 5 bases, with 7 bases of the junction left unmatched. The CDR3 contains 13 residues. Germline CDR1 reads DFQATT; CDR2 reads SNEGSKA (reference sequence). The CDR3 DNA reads TGCAGTGTCTCTAGCGGGATGATAGATACGCAGTATTTT. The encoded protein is CSVSSGMIDTQYF.

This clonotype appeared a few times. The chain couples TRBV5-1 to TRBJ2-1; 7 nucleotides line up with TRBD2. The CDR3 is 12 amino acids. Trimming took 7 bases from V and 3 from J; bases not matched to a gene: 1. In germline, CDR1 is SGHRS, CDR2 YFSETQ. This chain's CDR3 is CASGEGYNEQFF. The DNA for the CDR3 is TGCGCCAGCGGGGAGGGCTACAATGAGCAGTTCTTC.

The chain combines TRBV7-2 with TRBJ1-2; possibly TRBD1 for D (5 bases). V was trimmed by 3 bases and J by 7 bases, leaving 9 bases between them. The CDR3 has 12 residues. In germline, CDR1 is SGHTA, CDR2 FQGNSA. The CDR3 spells CASSFAGFGYTF. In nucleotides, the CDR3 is TGTGCCAGCAGCTTTGCAGGGTTTGGCTACACCTTC. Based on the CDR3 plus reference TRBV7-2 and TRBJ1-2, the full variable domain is GAGVSQSPSNKVTEKGKDVELRCDPISGHTALYWYRQSLGQGLEFLIYFQGNSAPDKSGLPSDRFSAERTGGSVSTLTIQRTQQEDSAVYLCASSFAGFGYTFGSGTRLTVV.

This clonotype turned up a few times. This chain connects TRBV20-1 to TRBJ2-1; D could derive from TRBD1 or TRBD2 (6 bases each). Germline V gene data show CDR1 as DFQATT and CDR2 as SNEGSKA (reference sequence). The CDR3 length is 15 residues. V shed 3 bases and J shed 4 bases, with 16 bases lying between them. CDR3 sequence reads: CSASTRGSGYNEQFF. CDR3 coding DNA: TGCAGTGCTAGTACTAGGGGGAGCGGGTACAATGAGCAGTTCTTC.

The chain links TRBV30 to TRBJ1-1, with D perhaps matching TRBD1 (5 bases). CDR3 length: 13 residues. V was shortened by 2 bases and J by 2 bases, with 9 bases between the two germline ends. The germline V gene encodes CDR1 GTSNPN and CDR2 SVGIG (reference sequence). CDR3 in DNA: TGTGCCTGGAGTCCCGGACACAACACTGAAGCTTTCTTT. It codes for CAWSPGHNTEAFF. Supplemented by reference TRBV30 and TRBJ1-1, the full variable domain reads SQTIHQWPATLVQPVGSPLSLECTVEGTSNPNLYWYRQAAGRGLQLLFYSVGIGQISSEVPQNLSASRPQDRQFILSSKKLLLSDSGFYLCAWSPGHNTEAFFGQGTRLTVV.

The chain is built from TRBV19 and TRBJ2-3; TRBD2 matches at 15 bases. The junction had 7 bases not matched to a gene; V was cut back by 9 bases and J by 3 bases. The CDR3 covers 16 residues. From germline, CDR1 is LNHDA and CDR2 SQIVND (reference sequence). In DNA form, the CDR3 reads TGTGCCAGCGGACTAGCGGGAGGGCCTGGGACAGATACGCAGTATTTT. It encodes CASGLAGGPGTDTQYF. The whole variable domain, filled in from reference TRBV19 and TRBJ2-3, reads DGGITQSPKYLFRKEGQNVTLSCEQNLNHDAMYWYRQDPGQGLRLIYYSQIVNDFQKGDIAEGYSVSREKKESFPLTVTSAQKNPTAFYLCASGLAGGPGTDTQYFGPGTRLTVL.

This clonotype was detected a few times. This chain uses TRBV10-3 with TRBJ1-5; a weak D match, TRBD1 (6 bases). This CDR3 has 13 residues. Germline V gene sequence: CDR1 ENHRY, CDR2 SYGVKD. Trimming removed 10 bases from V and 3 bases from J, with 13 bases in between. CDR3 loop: CASHRDTNQPQHF. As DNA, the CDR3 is TGTGCCAGCCACCGGGACACCAATCAGCCCCAGCATTTT.

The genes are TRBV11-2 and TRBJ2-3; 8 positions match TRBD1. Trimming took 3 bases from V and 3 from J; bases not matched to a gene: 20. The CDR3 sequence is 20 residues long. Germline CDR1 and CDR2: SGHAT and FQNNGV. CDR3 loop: CASSFLLGAGGNLDTDTQYF. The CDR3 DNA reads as TGTGCCAGCAGCTTCCTTTTGGGGGCAGGGGGCAATCTAGATACAGATACGCAGTATTTT. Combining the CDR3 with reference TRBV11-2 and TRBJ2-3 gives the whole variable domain EAGVAQSPRYKIIEKRQSVAFWCNPISGHATLYWYQQILGQGPKLLIQFQNNGVVDDSQLPKDRFSAERLKGVDSTLKIQPAKLEDSAVYLCASSFLLGAGGNLDTDTQYFGPGTRLTVL.

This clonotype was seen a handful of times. CDR3 in DNA: TGTGCCAGCAGCCACCCGAGGGGGCCTGAGACCCAGTACTTC. This sequence encodes CASSHPRGPETQYF. The gene calls are TRBV5-5 and TRBJ2-5; 7 bases are a match to TRBD1. The CDR3 totals 14 residues. Germline V gene lookup returns CDR1 SGHKS and CDR2 YYEKEE (reference sequence). Trimming removed 4 bases from V and 5 bases from J; junction bases left unmatched: 8.

The CDR3 region is CAIKVAGQDYEQYF. The DNA of the CDR3 is TGTGCCATCAAGGTGGCGGGACAAGACTACGAGCAGTACTTC. This chain joins TRBV10-3 and TRBJ2-7; D may be TRBD1 or TRBD2 (6 bases each). V dropped 7 bases and J dropped 3 bases, with 16 bases sitting between them. There are 14 residues in the CDR3. From germline, CDR1 is ENHRY and CDR2 SYGVKD.

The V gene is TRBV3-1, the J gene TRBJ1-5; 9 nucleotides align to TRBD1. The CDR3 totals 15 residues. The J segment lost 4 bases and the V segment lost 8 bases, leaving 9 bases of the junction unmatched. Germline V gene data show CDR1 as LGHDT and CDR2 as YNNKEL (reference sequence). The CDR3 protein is CASALSGTGNQPQHF. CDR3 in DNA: TGTGCCAGCGCCCTTTCCGGGACAGGGAATCAGCCCCAGCATTTT.

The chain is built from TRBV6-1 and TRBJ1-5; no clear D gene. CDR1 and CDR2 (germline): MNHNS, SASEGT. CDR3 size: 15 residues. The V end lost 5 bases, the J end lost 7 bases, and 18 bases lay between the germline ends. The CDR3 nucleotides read TGTGCCAGCAGTCCCCGTTTTGGGGATCGACAGCCCCAGCATTTT. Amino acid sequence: CASSPRFGDRQPQHF.

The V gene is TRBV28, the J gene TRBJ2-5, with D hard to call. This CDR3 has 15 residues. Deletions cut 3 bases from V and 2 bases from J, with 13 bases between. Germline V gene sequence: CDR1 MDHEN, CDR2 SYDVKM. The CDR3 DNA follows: TGTGCCAGCAGTTTGCCAAAAACCGAACAAGAGACCCAGTACTTC. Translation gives CASSLPKTEQETQYF.

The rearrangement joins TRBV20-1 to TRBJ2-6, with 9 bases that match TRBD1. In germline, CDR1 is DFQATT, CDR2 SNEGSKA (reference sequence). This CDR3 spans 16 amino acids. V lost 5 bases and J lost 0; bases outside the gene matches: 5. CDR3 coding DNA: TGCAGTGCTCGGGACAGGGCCAGCTCTGGGGCCAACGTCCTGACTTTC. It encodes CSARDRASSGANVLTF.

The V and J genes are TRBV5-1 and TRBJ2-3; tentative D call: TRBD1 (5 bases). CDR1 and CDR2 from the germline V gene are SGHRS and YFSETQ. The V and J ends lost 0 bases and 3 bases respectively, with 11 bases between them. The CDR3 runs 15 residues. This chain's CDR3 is CASSLDRPGTDTQYF. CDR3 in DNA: TGCGCCAGCAGCTTGGACAGGCCAGGGACAGATACGCAGTATTTT.

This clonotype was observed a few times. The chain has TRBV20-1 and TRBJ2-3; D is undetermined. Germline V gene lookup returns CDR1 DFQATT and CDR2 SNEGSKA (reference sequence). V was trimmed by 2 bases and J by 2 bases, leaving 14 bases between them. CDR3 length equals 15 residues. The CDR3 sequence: CSARRLIRITDTQYF. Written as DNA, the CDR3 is TGCAGTGCTAGAAGACTGATCAGGATCACAGATACGCAGTATTTT.

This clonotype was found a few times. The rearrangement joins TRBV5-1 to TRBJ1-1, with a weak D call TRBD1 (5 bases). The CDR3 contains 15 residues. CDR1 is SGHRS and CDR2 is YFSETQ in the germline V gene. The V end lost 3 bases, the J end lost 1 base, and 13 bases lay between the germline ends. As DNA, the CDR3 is TGCGCCAGCAGCTACATCGACAGCAGGAACACTGAAGCTTTCTTT. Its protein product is CASSYIDSRNTEAFF.

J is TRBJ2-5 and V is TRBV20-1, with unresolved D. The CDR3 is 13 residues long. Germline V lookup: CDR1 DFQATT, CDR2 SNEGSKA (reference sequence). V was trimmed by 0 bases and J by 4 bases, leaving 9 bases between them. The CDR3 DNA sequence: TGCAGTGCTAGAGATATCGGTGTAGAGACCCAGTACTTC. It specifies CSARDIGVETQYF.

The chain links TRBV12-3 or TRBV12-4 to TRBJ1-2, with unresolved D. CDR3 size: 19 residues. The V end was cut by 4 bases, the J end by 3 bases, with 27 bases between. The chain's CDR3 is CASSSRTILNRGRDYGYTF. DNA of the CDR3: TGTGCCAGCAGTTCTAGAACGATCTTAAACAGAGGGAGGGACTATGGCTACACCTTC.

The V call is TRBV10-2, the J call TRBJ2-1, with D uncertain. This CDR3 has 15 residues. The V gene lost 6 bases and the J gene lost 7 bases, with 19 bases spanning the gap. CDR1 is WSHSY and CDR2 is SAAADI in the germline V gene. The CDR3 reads CASRFKILEDNEQFF. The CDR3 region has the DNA TGCGCCAGCAGATTCAAAATTTTAGAGGATAATGAGCAGTTCTTC.

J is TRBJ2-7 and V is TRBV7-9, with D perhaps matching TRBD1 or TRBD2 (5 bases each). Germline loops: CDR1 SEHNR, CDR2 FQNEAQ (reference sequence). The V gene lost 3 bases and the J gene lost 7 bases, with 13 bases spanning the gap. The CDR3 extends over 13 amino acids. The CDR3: CASSFGGLQEQYV. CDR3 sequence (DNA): TGTGCCAGCAGCTTTGGGGGATTGCAAGAGCAGTACGTC.

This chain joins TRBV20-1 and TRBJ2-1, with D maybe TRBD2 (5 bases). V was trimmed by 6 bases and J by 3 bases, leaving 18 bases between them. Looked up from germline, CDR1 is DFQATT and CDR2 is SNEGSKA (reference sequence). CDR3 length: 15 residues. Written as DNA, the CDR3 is TGCAGTGCGAGTGAGGCTAGCTATGTCTACAATGAGCAGTTCTTC. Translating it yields CSASEASYVYNEQFF.